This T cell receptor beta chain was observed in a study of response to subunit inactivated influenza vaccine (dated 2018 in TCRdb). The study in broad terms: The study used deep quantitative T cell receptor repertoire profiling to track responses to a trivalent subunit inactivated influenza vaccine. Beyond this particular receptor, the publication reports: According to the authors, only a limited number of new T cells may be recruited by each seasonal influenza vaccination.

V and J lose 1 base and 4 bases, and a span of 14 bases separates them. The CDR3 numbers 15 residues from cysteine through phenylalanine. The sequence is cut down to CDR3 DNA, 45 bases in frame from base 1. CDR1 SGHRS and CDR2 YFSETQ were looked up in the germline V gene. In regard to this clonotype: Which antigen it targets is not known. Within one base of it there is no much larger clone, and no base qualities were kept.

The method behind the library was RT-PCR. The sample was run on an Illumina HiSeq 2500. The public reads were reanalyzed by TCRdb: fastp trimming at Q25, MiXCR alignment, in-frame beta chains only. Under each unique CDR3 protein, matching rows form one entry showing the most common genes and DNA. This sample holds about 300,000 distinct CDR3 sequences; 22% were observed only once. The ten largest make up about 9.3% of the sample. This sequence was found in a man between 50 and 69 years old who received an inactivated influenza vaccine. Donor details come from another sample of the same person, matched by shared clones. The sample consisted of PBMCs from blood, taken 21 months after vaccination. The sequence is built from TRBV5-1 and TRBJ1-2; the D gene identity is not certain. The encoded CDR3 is CASSLSSGGSYGYTF. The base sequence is TGCGCCAGCAGCTTGTCTTCCGGCGGCAGCTATGGCTACACCTTC.